The 27 T cell receptor beta chains reported below all come from one sample, sequenced in a study of T cells after yellow fever vaccination. MiXCR, run by TCRdb on the 5' RACE reads, gives a single entry per CDR3 protein. The sample consists of 300,000 to 350,000 distinct CDR3 sequences, about 4% of them appearing once. The sequences come from PBMCs, collected 5 days after the yellow fever booster vaccination. These receptors all come from a man aged 18 to 29 who received the YFV17D yellow fever vaccine.

This chain links TRBV5-1 with TRBJ2-2; D ambiguous. Trimming shortened V by 0 bases and J by 2 bases, and 11 bases separated the two germline ends. Germline CDR1 SGHRS, CDR2 YFSETQ. CDR3 length: 16 residues. In nucleotides, the CDR3 is TGCGCCAGCAGCTTGGTAGGCAGCCAAAACACCGGGGAGCTGTTTTTT. It yields the protein CASSLVGSQNTGELFF.

This clonotype was observed many times. The V call is TRBV7-9, the J call TRBJ1-2; 7 bases fit TRBD1. V lost 3 bases to trimming and J lost 3 bases; unmatched junction nucleotides: 1. The CDR3 extends over 13 amino acids. Germline V gene data show CDR1 as SEHNR and CDR2 as FQNEAQ (reference sequence). CDR3 loop: CASSFDRDYGYTF. CDR3 DNA sequence: TGTGCCAGCAGCTTTGACAGGGACTATGGCTACACCTTC.

This clonotype was seen a handful of times. The chain uses TRBV20-1 and TRBJ2-7; 11 positions match TRBD2. Germline CDR1 and CDR2: DFQATT and SNEGSKA (reference sequence). J was trimmed by 2 bases and V by 0 bases; bases with no gene match: 0. The CDR3 extends over 14 amino acids. In DNA form, the CDR3 reads TGCAGTGCTAGAGAGGGACTAGCGGCCTACGAGCAGTACTTC. It translates to CSAREGLAAYEQYF.

This clonotype was seen more than once but under ten times. The chain links TRBV7-2 to TRBJ1-2; 7 bases line up with TRBD1. The germline gives CDR1 SGHTA, CDR2 FQGNSA. V was clipped by 2 bases and J by 8 bases; unmatched bases: 2. The CDR3 is made up of 12 amino acids. CDR3 nucleotides: TGTGCCAGCAGCTTAAGGGACAGAGGCTACACCTTC. Protein sequence: CASSLRDRGYTF.

The V and J genes are TRBV12-3 or TRBV12-4 and TRBJ1-4; no reliable D call. V gave up 8 bases and J gave up 0 bases, with 13 bases separating them. The CDR3 is 15 residues long. CDR3 nucleotides: TGTGCCAGCGCCCCCACGAGATCAACTAATGAAAAACTGTTTTTT. It encodes CASAPTRSTNEKLFF.

This clonotype was seen more than once but under ten times. The chain joins TRBV15 to TRBJ2-5; either TRBD1 or TRBD2 may supply D (5 bases each). The CDR3 covers 17 residues. Germline values: CDR1 LNHNV, CDR2 YYDKDF (reference sequence). Trimming left V 0 bases short and J 4 bases short, with 18 bases between. CDR3 protein: CATSRDLRDPRGETQYF. CDR3 DNA: TGTGCCACCAGCAGAGATCTCCGGGACCCGAGAGGAGAGACCCAGTACTTC.

In its sample, this clonotype was seen many times. This rearrangement joins TRBV20-1 to TRBJ2-1; D may correspond to TRBD1 or TRBD2 (5 bases each). V was clipped by 2 bases and J by 0 bases, with 23 bases between them. The CDR3 extends over 19 amino acids. Germline loops: CDR1 DFQATT, CDR2 SNEGSKA (reference sequence). CDR3 in amino acids: CSARFRDVLYSSSYNEQFF. The DNA for the CDR3 is TGCAGTGCTAGATTCCGGGACGTTTTATACTCTAGCTCCTACAATGAGCAGTTCTTC.

The chain joins TRBV6-5 to TRBJ1-3; D is possibly TRBD1 (6 bases). Germline CDR1 MNHEY, CDR2 SVGAGI. This CDR3 has 16 amino acids. Trimming removed 0 bases from V and 0 bases from J, with 9 bases in between. In DNA form, the CDR3 reads TGTGCCAGCAGTTACTCGGCAGGGGCCTCTGGAAACACCATATATTTT. It encodes CASSYSAGASGNTIYF.

The sample holds many counts of this clonotype. The chain employs TRBV4-3 and TRBJ2-7; D not resolved. The CDR3 contains 17 residues. The V and J ends lost 0 bases and 3 bases respectively, with 18 bases between them. Germline V gives CDR1 LGHNA, CDR2 YSLEER. The CDR3 nucleotides read TGCGCCAGCAGCCAAGATTACATCGGTCCGAAGGGCTACGAGCAGTACTTC. Its translation is CASSQDYIGPKGYEQYF.

This clonotype showed up just a few times. The chain joins TRBV7-8 to TRBJ1-2, with TRBD1 matching 10 bases. This CDR3 contains 15 residues. The V segment lost 1 base and the J segment 6 bases; nucleotides outside the gene matches: 5. Germline assignment: CDR1 SGHVS and CDR2 FQNEAQ. The CDR3 spells CASSLGDRGDDGYTF. In DNA, the CDR3 is TGTGCCAGCAGCTTAGGGGACAGGGGTGACGATGGCTACACCTTC.

This clonotype has ten or more counts. The V gene is TRBV27, the J gene TRBJ2-3, with no clear D. V lost 2 bases and J 1 base, leaving 7 bases between the germline ends. Germline V gene sequence: CDR1 MNHEY, CDR2 SMNVEV (reference sequence). The CDR3 spans 14 residues. CDR3 sequence: CASSLDGRTDTQYF. CDR3 DNA sequence: TGTGCCAGCAGTTTAGACGGACGCACAGATACGCAGTATTTT.

This clonotype has ten or more counts. The J gene is TRBJ2-7, the V gene TRBV24-1; D perhaps matches TRBD2 (5 bases). Germline CDR1 KGHDR, CDR2 SFDVKD. Between the trimmed V and J ends, which lost 12 bases and 0 bases, there was a span of 11 bases. The CDR3 is 12 amino acids. The CDR3 nucleotides are TGTGCCTCACCCGGGGTCTCCTACGAGCAGTACGTC. This gives the protein CASPGVSYEQYV.

This clonotype was seen more than once but under ten times. The gene calls are TRBV12-3 or TRBV12-4 and TRBJ2-2; D is possibly TRBD1 (6 bases). The CDR3 extends over 14 amino acids. V lost 4 bases to trimming and J lost 3 bases, with 9 bases between them. The DNA of the CDR3 is TGTGCCAGCAGTTCCCACAGGGACACCGGGGAGCTGTTTTTT. Translation gives CASSSHRDTGELFF.

In this sample, this clonotype turned up a few times. The chain links TRBV4-1 to TRBJ2-3; D is uncertain. The CDR3 is 16 residues long. Germline V lookup: CDR1 MGHRA, CDR2 YSYEKL. V was cut by 0 bases and J by 6 bases, with 16 bases left in between. CDR3 loop: CASSQDLLGRVDTQYF. Written as DNA, the CDR3 is TGCGCCAGCAGCCAAGATCTCCTAGGACGGGTGGATACGCAGTATTTT.

The chain carries TRBV15 and TRBJ1-5; D not resolved. This CDR3 comprises 13 residues. With 8 bases removed from V and 3 bases from J, the gap between germline ends came to 11 bases. Per germline, CDR1 LNHNV and CDR2 YYDKDF (reference sequence). The CDR3 loop is CATGVGYNQPQHF. In DNA, the CDR3 is TGTGCCACCGGGGTGGGATACAATCAGCCCCAGCATTTT.

The chain employs TRBV24-1 and TRBJ2-3; D might be TRBD2 (5 bases). CDR1 and CDR2 from the germline V gene are KGHDR and SFDVKD. The CDR3 totals 16 residues. V lost 2 bases to trimming and J lost 2 bases, with 13 bases between them. CDR3 loop: CATSDSGSGYTDTQYF. DNA for the CDR3: TGTGCCACCAGTGATTCGGGGAGCGGATACACAGATACGCAGTATTTT.

CDR3 in amino acids: CASSQGQTGANVLTF. The CDR3 DNA follows: TGTGCCAGCAGTCAAGGACAGACTGGGGCCAACGTCCTGACTTTC. This chain joins TRBV11-2 and TRBJ2-6; a possible D gene is TRBD1 (6 bases). CDR3 size: 15 residues. Deletions cut 6 bases from V and 2 bases from J, with 11 bases between. Germline V CDR1 and CDR2: SGHAT, FQNNGV.

This clonotype was picked up many times. V is TRBV7-3 and J is TRBJ2-3; D unresolved. With 0 bases removed from V and 0 bases from J, the gap between germline ends came to 16 bases. The CDR3 runs 18 residues. Germline-derived CDR1 and CDR2 are SGHTA and FQGTGA. DNA for the CDR3: TGTGCCAGCAGCTTAACAGCTATCGGGTCGTTGAGCACAGATACGCAGTATTTT. Residues: CASSLTAIGSLSTDTQYF.

This clonotype was picked up a small number of times. The J gene is TRBJ1-1, the V gene TRBV29-1, with TRBD1 identical over 10 bases. With 7 bases clipped from V and 8 bases from J, the junction kept 7 bases outside the gene matches. This CDR3 has 12 residues. CDR1 SQVTM and CDR2 ANQGSEA come from the germline V gene. DNA for the CDR3: TGCAGCGCCATTGACAGGGGGCGAGAAGCTTTCTTT. The encoded protein is CSAIDRGREAFF.

This clonotype was seen repeatedly, ten times or more. The rearrangement joins TRBV7-3 to TRBJ2-2; 9 bases line up with TRBD1. The CDR3 consists of 17 residues. V shed 5 bases, J shed 2 bases, and the junction held 9 bases outside the gene matches. Germline V gene data show CDR1 as SGHTA and CDR2 as FQGTGA. The CDR3 reads CASSKNTGGLNTGELFF. Written as DNA, the CDR3 is TGTGCCAGCAGCAAAAATACAGGGGGCCTTAACACCGGGGAGCTGTTTTTT.

In this sample, this clonotype turned up a few times. The chain combines TRBV18 with TRBJ1-6, with 8 bases lining up with TRBD1. The ends lost 8 bases at V and 1 base at J; junction bases unmatched: 4. This CDR3 region has 15 residues. The germline V gene encodes CDR1 KGHSH and CDR2 LQKENI. CDR3 region: CASATGASYNSPLHF. The CDR3 DNA reads as TGTGCCAGCGCGACAGGGGCGTCCTATAATTCACCCCTCCACTTT.

Ten or more counts support this clonotype. The J gene is TRBJ1-3, the V gene TRBV6-5, with D possibly matching TRBD1 (6 bases). In germline, CDR1 is MNHEY, CDR2 SVGAGI. Between the trimmed V and J ends, which lost 8 bases and 0 bases, there was a span of 17 bases. The CDR3 has 16 residues. The CDR3 coding sequence is TGTGCCAGCCGAGGGGTCGACAGGAGCTCTGGAAACACCATATATTTT. This translates into CASRGVDRSSGNTIYF.

This clonotype was seen at least ten times. Compared with germline, one end of the junction differs, possibly owing to a read error. The chain carries TRBV6-1 and TRBJ2-3, with D perhaps given as TRBD1 or TRBD2 (7 bases each). The CDR3 spans 15 residues. Per germline, CDR1 MNHNS and CDR2 SASEGT. The CDR3 bases are TGTGCGAGCAGTGAAGGGGAGGGACAGATAGATACGCAGTATTTT. Translation: CASSEGEGQIDTQYF.

This clonotype was seen at least ten times. The rearrangement uses TRBV18 and TRBJ1-5; D possibly corresponds to TRBD1 (6 bases). The V end was cut by 3 bases, the J end by 2 bases, with 14 bases between. CDR1 is KGHSH, CDR2 LQKENI, per germline. This CDR3 comprises 16 residues. The CDR3 loop is CASSPNQGSGNQPQHF. CDR3 DNA: TGTGCCAGCTCACCCAATCAGGGGTCGGGCAATCAGCCCCAGCATTTT.

In this sample, this clonotype turned up many times. The rearrangement joins TRBV20-1 to TRBJ1-2, with D possibly TRBD1 on 5 matching bases. The length of the CDR3 is 13 residues. Trimming shortened V by 6 bases and J by 0 bases, and 11 bases separated the two germline ends. CDR1 is DFQATT and CDR2 is SNEGSKA in the germline V gene (reference sequence). The CDR3 DNA reads TGCAGTGCCTGGGGCAGATCTAACTATGGCTACACCTTC. Translating it yields CSAWGRSNYGYTF.

Ten or more counts support this clonotype. V gene TRBV27 combines with J gene TRBJ2-7; TRBD1 aligns across 8 bases. The J segment lost 3 bases and the V segment lost 5 bases, leaving 6 bases of the junction unmatched. The CDR3 is made up of 14 amino acids. CDR1 is MNHEY, CDR2 SMNVEV, per germline (reference sequence). The CDR3 DNA is TGTGCCAGCAGTCCGCGGACAGGGAGCTACGAGCAGTACGTC. This gives the protein CASSPRTGSYEQYV.

This clonotype appeared many times. The J gene is TRBJ1-2, the V gene TRBV28, with 8 bases lining up with TRBD1. Germline V gene sequence: CDR1 MDHEN, CDR2 SYDVKM. Trimming at V came to 5 bases and at J to 3 bases, leaving 2 bases not matched to a gene. This CDR3 is 13 amino acids long. The CDR3 nucleotides are TGTGCCAGCAGTCCAGGGGGCGACTATGGCTACACCTTC. Its translation: CASSPGGDYGYTF.